Sequencing of this TCR beta chain was carried out in a study of blood T cell repertoires in COVID-19. Under the authors' procedure: Reference gene primer amplification gave estimated nucleated cell counts. The repertoire was sequenced with immunoSEQ multiplex PCR; TCRdb's copy has only in-frame clones and lacks some. The DNA was the basis for D and trimming; V, J and clone size are from that table. The sample yields hundreds of thousands of clones, 80% seen once. This CDR3 comprises 14 residues. CDR1 is LNHDA and CDR2 is SQIVND in the germline V gene (reference sequence). The germline V and J ends were trimmed by 2 bases and 2 bases, with 9 bases remaining between them.

The chain employs TRBV19 and TRBJ1-1; D might be TRBD1 (6 bases). This clonotype was sampled from a man aged 25-45 years with acute COVID-19. What was sequenced was PBMCs or T cells enriched from blood (not recorded which). The CDR3 spells CASSITGSNTEAFF. Here the CDR3 DNA reads TGTGCCAGTAGTATAACAGGGAGCAACACTGAAGCTTTCTTT.